This TCR beta chain was identified during a study of shared clonotypes between healthy human individuals. Clones were read by immunoSEQ multiplex PCR, and TCRdb kept only the in-frame ones, dropping some. The data show about 1.9 million clones, about 94% seen once. Germline V gene sequence: CDR1 SGHAT, CDR2 FQNNGV. The CDR3 consists of 12 residues. The naive CD8 subset, CD45RO-negative cells positively selected for CCR7, excluded terminally differentiated effector memory CD45RA+ cells. This clone was counted between two and nine times. At one end the junction does not follow the germline gene, possibly because of a read error.

The sample was naive CD8+ T cells from PBMCs. The sequence derives from a man aged 18-30 years in good health. Some clones in this sample may be carry-over from other donors' samples. This rearrangement joins TRBV11-2 to TRBJ2-3, with a possible D match to TRBD2 (6 bases). CDR3 nucleotides: TGTGCCAGCAGGTTAGCGGCGGATACGCAGTATTTT. Its protein is CASRLAADTQYF.